This T cell receptor (beta chain) is from a study of T cell changes during pregnancy in multiple sclerosis. CDR1 and CDR2 (germline): SGHRS, YFSETQ. V shed 0 bases, J shed 4 bases, and the junction held 6 bases outside the gene matches. This CDR3 region has 15 residues. Produced via immunoSEQ multiplex PCR; TCRdb's table is partial and in-frame only. There are tens of thousands of clones in the sample; about 89% occur only once, and about 2.5% lies in the top ten. Sequencing used peripheral blood, obtained in the first trimester of pregnancy. The clonotype comes from a female donor with multiple sclerosis, enrolled in a pregnancy study. J is TRBJ2-7 and V is TRBV5-1, with 8 bases identical to TRBD1. The CDR3 region has the DNA TGCGCCAGCAGCTTGGGAGGGAACAGGGGGTACGAGCAGTACTTC. It encodes CASSLGGNRGYEQYF.